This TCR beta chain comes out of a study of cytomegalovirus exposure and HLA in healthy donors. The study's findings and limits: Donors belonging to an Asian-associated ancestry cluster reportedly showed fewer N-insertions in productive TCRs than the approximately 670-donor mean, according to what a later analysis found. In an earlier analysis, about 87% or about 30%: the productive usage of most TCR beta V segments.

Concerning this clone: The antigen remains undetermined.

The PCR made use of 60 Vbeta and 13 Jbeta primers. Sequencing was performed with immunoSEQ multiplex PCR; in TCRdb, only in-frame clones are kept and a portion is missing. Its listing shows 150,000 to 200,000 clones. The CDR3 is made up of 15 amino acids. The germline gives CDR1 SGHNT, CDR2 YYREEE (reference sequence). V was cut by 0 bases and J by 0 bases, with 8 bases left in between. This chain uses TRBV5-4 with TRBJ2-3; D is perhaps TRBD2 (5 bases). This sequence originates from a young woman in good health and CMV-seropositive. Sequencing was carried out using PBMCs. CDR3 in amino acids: CASSLGLASTDTQYF. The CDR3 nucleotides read TGTGCCAGCAGCTTGGGCCTAGCTAGCACAGATACGCAGTATTTT.